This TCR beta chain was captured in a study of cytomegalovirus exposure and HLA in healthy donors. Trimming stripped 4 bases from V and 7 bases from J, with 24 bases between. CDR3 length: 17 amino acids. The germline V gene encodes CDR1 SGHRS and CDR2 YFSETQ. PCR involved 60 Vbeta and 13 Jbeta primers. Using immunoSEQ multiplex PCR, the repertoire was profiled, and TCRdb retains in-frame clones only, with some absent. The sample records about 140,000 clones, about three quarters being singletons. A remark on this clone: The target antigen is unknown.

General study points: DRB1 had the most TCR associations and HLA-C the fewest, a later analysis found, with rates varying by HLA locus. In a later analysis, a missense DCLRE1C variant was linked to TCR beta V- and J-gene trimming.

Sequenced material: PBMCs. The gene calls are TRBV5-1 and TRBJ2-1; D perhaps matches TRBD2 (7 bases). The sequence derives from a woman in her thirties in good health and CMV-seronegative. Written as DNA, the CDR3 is TGCGCCAGCAGCCCCTCATCCCGGGGGGCCAGAGGAAATGAGCAGTTCTTC. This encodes CASSPSSRGARGNEQFF.